This TCR beta chain is drawn from a study of blood T cells in healthy people across ages. Study conclusions and caveats: Age brought a roughly linear fall in TCR beta diversity measured per million T cells.

Through a sample-barcoded 5' primer and a J-beta primer mix, a second PCR was run for roughly 7 to 12 cycles. MiXCR was run by TCRdb on the 5' RACE reads, yielding one entry per CDR3 protein. The sample yields approximately 690,000 distinct CDR3 sequences, about 54% seen once. About this clonotype: What it binds is unknown.

CDR1 and CDR2 from the germline V gene are MNHEY and SVGEGT. The CDR3 is 13 residues long. The ends were cut back, 6 bases at V and 4 bases at J, with 12 bases in the middle. Each individual donor underwent a draw of ten milliliters of peripheral blood. This clonotype originated in a man in his 60s in good health. This sequence joins TRBV6-2 or TRBV6-3 and TRBJ2-5, with unresolved D. The sequenced sample consisted of blood. The CDR3 reads CASRGIGRETQYF. The DNA for the CDR3 is TGTGCCAGCAGGGGAATAGGCCGAGAGACCCAGTACTTC.